This TCR beta chain stems from a study of T cell responses to AZD1222 COVID-19 vaccine. General study results and limits: Two doses of AZD1222 preceded a rise in Spike-specific TCR breadth and depth.

The CDR3 totals 14 residues. V was cut by 4 bases and J by 7 bases, with 11 bases left in between. Per germline, CDR1 SEHNR and CDR2 FQNEAQ (reference sequence). About this clone itself: Its antigen is not identified.

Assay used: immunoSEQ multiplex PCR; TCRdb lists only in-frame clones, some missing. The sample lists 150,000 to 200,000 clones; around 90% were seen once. The chain carries TRBV7-9 and TRBJ1-6, with a weak D call TRBD1 (5 bases). The sequenced sample was peripheral blood, obtained 28 days after the second AZD1222 dose. The source is an adult who received the AZD1222 COVID-19 vaccine. For the CDR3, the DNA is TGTGCCAGCAGCTCCGGGACTCCCAATTCACCCCTCCACTTT. Translating it yields CASSSGTPNSPLHF.